This T cell receptor beta chain comes out of a study of blood T cell repertoires in COVID-19 (dated by TCRdb to between 2020 and 2021). For the study in its entirety: Samples from collaborators originated in the United States, Italy and Spain and spanned both the acute and convalescent phases of COVID-19. The prospective study material was composed of cDNA or gDNA derived from T cells, B-cell-depleted T cells, or PBMCs. The dataset comprised deeply sampled blood TCRbeta repertoires from subjects exposed to, actively infected with, or recovered from COVID-19. The repertoires were made available in a free public database intended to serve as a resource for research on the immune response to SARS-CoV-2. The samples were drawn from the first 160 participants of the ongoing ImmuneRACE study and from 1,254 subjects provided by 6 global collaborators. Sample metadata almost always included a de-identified subject ID, COVID-19 status, age in years and sex. Where HLA class I and class II types were available, the types were taken from metadata supplied by the sample provider, not from assay-based typing. Results the study describes overall, beyond this receptor: How much clinical and demographic metadata was included differed by source and by participant, and the metadata was provided uncurated.

To note about this clone: The antigen it binds to is not known. No much larger clone is present one base from it, and per-base qualities are unavailable.

Participants in the prospective study were enrolled through a virtual design, were aged roughly 18 to 100 years, and lived in under 25 United States geographic areas. Cohort assignment in the prospective study relied on participant-reported clinical history from a screening survey and a study questionnaire. A participant counted as exposed if, within 2 weeks of entering the study, that participant had been in contact with someone who had a PCR-confirmed or clinician-diagnosed COVID-19 case. Each participant in the prospective study had whole blood, serum and a nasopharyngeal or oropharyngeal swab collected by mobile phlebotomists. Prospective study participants could optionally give additional blood draws and questionnaires over a 2-month period. Before DNA extraction, blood samples from the prospective study were shipped at room temperature or frozen. V is reduced by 4 bases and J by 0 bases, leaving a spacing of 12 bases between them. The germline V gene provides CDR1 SQVTM and CDR2 ANQGSEA. From cysteine to phenylalanine, the CDR3 is 14 amino acids long. Only the CDR3 part of the read is kept: 42 bases, read in frame from the first base.

The immunoSEQ Assay, a bias-controlled multiplex PCR, was used to amplify TCRbeta CDR3 regions from genomic DNA. In the source study's methods: Nucleated cell counts per sample were estimated from amplification of reference gene primers within the assay. To quantify the absolute abundance of each unique TCRbeta CDR3 rearrangement, sequence reads were collapsed and filtered. For each sample, productive Simpson clonality was calculated as the square root of Simpson's diversity index over productive rearrangements. TCRdb took this table from immuneACCESS and kept in-frame rearrangements with V and J called. Such tables lack part of the clones; where checked against another copy, unresolved V genes explain under half of the gap, and the rest is unexplained. The D gene and trimming were derived from the DNA, and the V and J assignments and clone size from that table. This sample holds some 180,000 clones; roughly 80% were observed only once. Clones ranked in the top ten supply approximately 15% of the sample.

The rearrangement combines TRBV29-1 with TRBJ1-1, and perhaps TRBD1 as D gene, on 6 matching bases. The clonotype originates from a man aged 55 to 70 who had been exposed to COVID-19. Sequencing used PBMCs or T cells enriched from blood (not recorded which). CDR3 loop: CSVAGGGLNTEAFF. The nucleotide sequence reads as follows: TGCAGCGTTGCCGGCGGGGGCTTGAACACTGAAGCTTTCTTT. The reference TRBV29-1 and TRBJ1-1 proteins fill in what lies around the CDR3, so the full variable domain reads SAVISQKPSRDICQRGTSLTIQCQVDSQVTMMFWYRQQPGQSLTLIATANQGSEATYESGFVIDKFPISRPNLTFSTLTVSNMSPEDSSIYLCSVAGGGLNTEAFFGQGTRLTVV.